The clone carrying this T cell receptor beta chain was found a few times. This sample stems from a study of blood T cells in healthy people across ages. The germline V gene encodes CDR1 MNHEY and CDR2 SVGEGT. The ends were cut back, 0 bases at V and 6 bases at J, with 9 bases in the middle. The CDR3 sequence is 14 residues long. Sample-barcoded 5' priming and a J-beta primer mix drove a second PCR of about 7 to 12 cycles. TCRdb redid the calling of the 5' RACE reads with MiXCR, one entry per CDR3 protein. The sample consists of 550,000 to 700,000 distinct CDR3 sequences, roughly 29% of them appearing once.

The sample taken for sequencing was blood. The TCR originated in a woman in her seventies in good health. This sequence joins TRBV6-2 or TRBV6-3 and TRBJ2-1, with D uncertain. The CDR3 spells CASSYSLQTNEQFF. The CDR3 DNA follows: TGTGCCAGCAGTTACTCTCTTCAGACCAATGAGCAGTTCTTC.